This TCR beta chain was observed in a study of T cell changes during pregnancy in multiple sclerosis. Per germline, CDR1 SEHNR and CDR2 FQNEAQ (reference sequence). With 0 bases clipped from V and 5 bases from J, the junction kept 6 bases outside the gene matches. The CDR3 runs to 16 residues. This clone came up once. Only in-frame clones appear in the TCRdb table, and some are missing; sequencing was by immunoSEQ multiplex PCR. The top ten hold around 3.1% of the sample, which has 95,000 to 100,000 clones, around 90% seen once. The input for sequencing was peripheral blood, taken in the second trimester of pregnancy. V is TRBV7-9 and J is TRBJ1-5, with 8 positions matching TRBD1. This TCR was recovered from a female donor with multiple sclerosis, enrolled in a pregnancy study. CDR3 region: CASSLARTGGHQPQHF. The DNA for the CDR3 is TGTGCCAGCAGCTTAGCACGAACAGGGGGTCATCAGCCCCAGCATTTT.